The 22 T cell receptor beta chains below come from one sample, sequenced in a study of blood T cell repertoires in COVID-19. Sequencing used immunoSEQ multiplex PCR; TCRdb keeps in-frame clones, though not all of them. The table shows 45,000 to 60,000 clones, with 88% occurring only once. The sample taken for sequencing was peripheral blood. All receptors come from a man aged 45-65 years with active COVID-19.

This chain links TRBV7-2 with TRBJ1-5; D not certain. CDR3 length: 16 amino acids. Trimming stripped 4 bases from V and 7 bases from J, with 20 bases between. Per the germline V gene, CDR1 is SGHTA and CDR2 is FQGNSA. CDR3 region: CASSSLGGGSRQPQHF. The CDR3 nucleotides are TGTGCCAGCAGCTCCCTTGGAGGAGGGTCTAGGCAGCCCCAGCATTTT.

The rearrangement links TRBV6-2 or TRBV6-3 to TRBJ1-1; unclear D gene. This CDR3 region has 14 residues. Germline CDR1 reads MNHEY; CDR2 reads SVGEGT. V was clipped by 3 bases and J by 8 bases, with 16 bases between them. CDR3 amino acids: CASSYSHLVVEAFF. Here the CDR3 DNA reads TGTGCCAGCAGTTATTCCCACCTGGTAGTGGAAGCTTTCTTT.

This clone was seen a few times. The rearrangement uses TRBV2 and TRBJ1-5; perhaps TRBD1 as D (5 bases). V gave up 6 bases and J gave up 0 bases, with 12 bases separating them. Germline loops: CDR1 SNHLY, CDR2 FYNNEI. The CDR3 has 15 amino acids. Here the CDR3 DNA reads TGTGCCAGCAGGCTGAACAGGAATAGCAATCAGCCCCAGCATTTT. It specifies CASRLNRNSNQPQHF.

The genes are TRBV5-1 and TRBJ2-1; 9 bases are shared with TRBD2. Losses at the gene ends were 4 bases for V and 8 bases for J; bases not matched to a gene: 7. CDR1 is SGHRS, CDR2 YFSETQ, per germline. This CDR3 comprises 14 residues. CDR3 region: CASSPGTSSHEQFF. The CDR3 coding sequence is TGCGCCAGCAGCCCCGGGACTAGCTCGCATGAGCAGTTCTTC.

The chain links TRBV6-5 to TRBJ1-2; D gene ambiguous. The CDR3 is 14 residues long. Germline CDR1 reads MNHEY; CDR2 reads SVGAGI. Trimming removed 7 bases at V and 2 bases at J, with 14 bases between. The CDR3 coding sequence is TGTGCCAGCACTCCGAGGAAGACCAACTATGGCTACACCTTC. This translates into CASTPRKTNYGYTF.

The chain uses TRBV12-3 or TRBV12-4 and TRBJ2-2, with a possible D match to TRBD2 (5 bases). Trimming cost V 7 bases and J 7 bases, with 13 bases left between them. The length of the CDR3 is 13 residues. CDR3 protein: CASKRVGNGELFF. The CDR3 region has the DNA TGTGCCAGCAAGAGGGTTGGGAACGGGGAGCTGTTTTTT.

The rearrangement links TRBV27 to TRBJ2-1, with TRBD1 matching over 10 bases. Germline CDR1 and CDR2: MNHEY and SMNVEV (reference sequence). The CDR3 contains 13 residues. Trimming took 5 bases from V and 10 from J; bases not matched to a gene: 5. The CDR3 is CASSRDRGWEQFF. The CDR3, as DNA: TGTGCCAGCAGTAGGGACAGGGGATGGGAGCAGTTCTTC.

The chain employs TRBV3-1 (or the pseudogene TRBV3-2) and TRBJ2-1; 7 nucleotides agree with TRBD2. This CDR3 is built from 15 residues. V dropped 1 base and J dropped 5; count of bases not matched to a gene: 5. Germline CDR1 LGHDT, CDR2 YNNKEL (reference sequence). CDR3: CASSQALAVDNEQFF. DNA of the CDR3: TGTGCCAGCAGCCAAGCGCTAGCGGTAGACAATGAGCAGTTCTTC.

The chain has TRBV7-3 and TRBJ1-1; TRBD1 matches at 9 bases. The CDR3 loop spans 16 amino acids. Germline V gene sequence: CDR1 SGHTA, CDR2 FQGTGA. Trimming at V came to 3 bases and at J to 1 base, leaving 6 bases not matched to a gene. The CDR3 DNA sequence: TGTGCCAGCAGCTTGAGTAGGACAGGGGCGAACACTGAAGCTTTCTTT. It translates to CASSLSRTGANTEAFF.

This clone came up a few times. The rearrangement uses TRBV6-5 and TRBJ2-3, with TRBD2 matching 10 bases. The germline CDR1 and CDR2 sequences are MNHEY and SVGAGI. V gave up 8 bases and J gave up 2 bases; unmatched junction bases: 4. The CDR3 extends over 14 amino acids. This chain's CDR3 is CASQSGGATDTQYF. CDR3 nucleotide sequence: TGTGCCAGCCAGAGCGGGGGGGCCACAGATACGCAGTATTTT.

The chain uses TRBV18 and TRBJ2-1; 7 bases line up with TRBD2. This CDR3 has 14 amino acids. V trimming: 4 bases; J trimming: 5 bases; junction bases outside the gene matches: 5. CDR1 is KGHSH, CDR2 LQKENI, per germline. The CDR3 coding sequence is TGTGCCAGCTCACGGAGCGGGATTAACAATGAGCAGTTCTTC. It codes for CASSRSGINNEQFF.

The chain has TRBV9 and TRBJ2-3; D is ambiguous. Trimming left V 2 bases short and J 0 bases short, with 4 bases between. The CDR3 has 13 amino acids. The germline V gene has CDR1 SGDLS and CDR2 YYNGEE. CDR3 nucleotides: TGTGCCAGCAGCGTGGCCAGCACAGATACGCAGTATTTT. Its translation: CASSVASTDTQYF.

The V and J genes are TRBV7-2 and TRBJ2-2; maybe TRBD2 (5 bases). Germline V gene sequence: CDR1 SGHTA, CDR2 FQGNSA. This CDR3 spans 14 amino acids. The germline V and J ends were trimmed by 5 bases and 4 bases, with 11 bases remaining between them. CDR3 DNA: TGTGCCAGCAGCAAACTAGTCACCACCGGGGAGCTGTTTTTT. This codes for CASSKLVTTGELFF.

J is TRBJ2-5 and V is TRBV7-9; unclear D gene. The V and J ends lost 2 bases and 2 bases respectively, with 6 bases between them. There are 13 residues in the CDR3. The V gene's germline CDR1 is SEHNR and CDR2 FQNEAQ (reference sequence). CDR3 sequence: CASSLTQQETQYF. The CDR3 DNA reads as TGTGCCAGCAGCTTAACACAGCAAGAGACCCAGTACTTC.

This clone was seen once. The rearrangement links TRBV6-6 to TRBJ1-1; 7 bases match TRBD1. Germline loops: CDR1 MNHNY, CDR2 SVGAGI (reference sequence). The CDR3 has 16 amino acids. Germline trimming cut 2 bases from V and 4 bases from J; bases unmatched to any gene: 10. This CDR3 is CASSYGTAYAGTEAFF. CDR3 DNA: TGTGCCAGCAGTTACGGGACAGCTTATGCGGGCACTGAAGCTTTCTTT.

V and J are TRBV2 and TRBJ2-3; TRBD2 aligns across 7 bases. After removal of 6 bases from V and 5 bases from J, the junction contained 8 bases not matched to a gene. This CDR3 is built from 14 residues. Germline CDR1 SNHLY, CDR2 FYNNEI. The CDR3 here is CASRAGLRLDTQYF. The CDR3 DNA reads TGTGCCAGCAGAGCGGGACTCCGATTAGATACGCAGTATTTT.

The chain couples TRBV21-1 to TRBJ2-7; TRBD2, the table's D call, was not compared with the DNA. TRBV21-1 is flagged as a pseudogene. The CDR3 runs to 17 residues. CDR3 bases: TGTGCCAGCAGCAAAGGGGAGCGGCCAGGCATCTCCTACGAGCAGTACGTC. It encodes CASSKGERPGISYEQYV.

The rearrangement links TRBV11-2 to TRBJ1-1, with unresolved D. From germline, CDR1 is SGHAT and CDR2 FQNNGV. The CDR3 has 17 residues. Trimming left V 1 base short and J 0 bases short, with 15 bases between. CDR3 loop: CASSLAQLVAVNTEAFF. The CDR3 nucleotides are TGTGCCAGCAGCTTAGCGCAGTTGGTCGCGGTGAACACTGAAGCTTTCTTT.

The CDR3 nucleotides read TGTGCCAGCAGCTCCGGACAGCCAAGGGGCAAAAACATTCAGTACTTC. As protein: CASSSGQPRGKNIQYF. J is TRBJ2-4 and V is TRBV5-4, with D possibly TRBD1 on 6 matching bases. CDR3 length: 16 residues. Trimming cost V 3 bases and J 3 bases, with 16 bases left between them. Looked up from germline, CDR1 is SGHNT and CDR2 is YYREEE (reference sequence).

V gene TRBV12-5 combines with J gene TRBJ1-2; 8 positions agree with TRBD1. With 0 bases clipped from V and 3 bases from J, the junction kept 12 bases outside the gene matches. The V gene's germline CDR1 is LGHNT and CDR2 FRNRAP. CDR3 size: 18 residues. CDR3 sequence reads: CASGLVKYGTGDHYGYTF. CDR3 DNA sequence: TGTGCTAGTGGTTTGGTAAAGTACGGGACAGGAGATCACTATGGCTACACCTTC.

The chain employs TRBV6-5 and TRBJ1-1; TRBD1 matches at 7 bases. This CDR3 contains 14 residues. In germline, CDR1 is MNHEY, CDR2 SVGAGI. V trimming: 6 bases; J trimming: 4 bases; junction bases outside the gene matches: 8. The CDR3 loop reads CASRPGGGSTEAFF. The CDR3 region has the DNA TGTGCCAGCAGGCCCGGAGGGGGCAGCACTGAAGCTTTCTTT.

V usage is TRBV7-8 and J usage is TRBJ2-2, with 7 positions matching TRBD2. The CDR3 is made up of 19 amino acids. With 5 bases clipped from V and 7 bases from J, the junction kept 22 bases outside the gene matches. Germline V gene lookup returns CDR1 SGHVS and CDR2 FQNEAQ. In DNA, the CDR3 is TGTGCCAGCAGCGTAGGGACCCGGACTAGGGCGGGAGATGTCGGGGAGCTGTTTTTT. As protein: CASSVGTRTRAGDVGELFF.